The clone carrying this TCR beta chain has a handful of counts. What it recognizes is unknown. At the time of sampling, donors were nominally healthy, though unrecorded immune exposures were likely. The data were obtained in a study of cytomegalovirus exposure and HLA in healthy donors. PCR amplification relied on 60 Vbeta primers (plus 13 Jbeta primers). The protocol was immunoSEQ multiplex PCR, while the TCRdb copy is restricted to in-frame clones and leaves out a portion. The sample yields 52,000 or so clones, 75% to 80% seen once. The germline V and J ends were trimmed by 5 bases and 7 bases, with 14 bases remaining between them. This CDR3 has 13 residues. The germline V gene encodes CDR1 SGHVS and CDR2 FNYEAQ. Findings of the study overall: Under in vitro conditions, three CMV-associated chains were confirmed as specific for CMV antigens. A later analysis, which compared TCR beta chains of equal frequency, found the HLA-associated ones more clonally expanded.

The receptor was derived from a woman in her thirties or forties in good health and CMV-seropositive. The sequencing input was PBMCs. The rearrangement links TRBV7-6 to TRBJ1-1; D possibly corresponds to TRBD1 (5 bases). The chain's CDR3 is CASSVDSSLEAFF. CDR3 sequence (DNA): TGTGCCAGCAGCGTCGACAGCTCGCTTGAAGCTTTCTTT. Combining the CDR3 with reference TRBV7-6 and TRBJ1-1 gives the whole variable domain GAGVSQSPRYKVTKRGQDVALRCDPISGHVSLYWYRQALGQGPEFLTYFNYEAQQDKSGLPNDRFSAERPEGSISTLTIQRTEQRDSAMYRCASSVDSSLEAFFGQGTRLTVV.